This T cell receptor beta chain appears in the sequencing data of a study of Graves' ophthalmopathy and Graves' hyperthyroidism. Study at large: Pretreatment peripheral blood was obtained at initial diagnosis.

Amplification of TCR beta CDR3 regions used RNA transcripts. Second-round multiplex PCR came after first-round RT-PCR with HTBI primers. MiXCR, applied by TCRdb to the multiplex PCR reads, yields one record per CDR3 protein. The sample holds about 160,000 distinct CDR3 sequences, approximately 40% seen once. If patients had other autoimmune diseases, uncontrolled infections, pregnancy or lactation, they were excluded. PBMCs had their origin in fresh peripheral blood (about 10 ml). Whole-study results and caveats: Also, most clonotypes expanded in the thyroid above 0.001 frequency appeared in blood.

The sample holds many counts of this clonotype. Its matching antigen is unknown. The CDR3 has 15 amino acids. The germline V gene has CDR1 DFQATT and CDR2 SNEGSKA (reference sequence). Trimming left V 4 bases short and J 5 bases short, with 18 bases between. The receptor was isolated from a man younger than 45 with Graves' ophthalmopathy. The V gene is TRBV20-1, the J gene TRBJ1-5, with a tentative D call TRBD1 (6 bases). Sequenced material: peripheral blood. CDR3 nucleotides: TGCAGTGCTAAACCGGGGAGGACAGTTTATCAGCCCCAGCATTTT. Translating it yields CSAKPGRTVYQPQHF.